The source of this T cell receptor (beta chain) is a study of vaccination effects on CD4 cells after COVID-19. Across the whole study: Samples collected post-vaccine were obtained a median of 72 days after the second dose.

When around ten days of culture had elapsed, CD4+ T cells were isolated. SARS-CoV-2 infected the person between March and December 2020, as confirmed by PCR. The vaccine given was either BNT162b2 or mRNA-1273, in two doses. On this clone: Its antigen is unidentified.

The protocol was immunoSEQ multiplex PCR, while the TCRdb copy is restricted to in-frame clones and leaves out a portion. This sample carries 30,000 to 35,000 clones, about 75% of them seen once, and the ten largest clones take under 8%. Germline V CDR1 and CDR2: SGHKS, YYEKEE (reference sequence). The ends were cut back, 1 base at V and 1 base at J, with 6 bases in the middle. The CDR3 consists of 14 residues. This receptor was taken from a human donor who had a prior SARS-CoV-2 infection. This specimen was CD4+ T cells from PBMCs cultured without peptide, taken after COVID-19 vaccination. The rearrangement links TRBV5-5 to TRBJ2-1; D gene ambiguous. CDR3 in amino acids: CASSLLGSYNEQFF. The CDR3 region has the DNA TGTGCCAGCAGCTTGCTGGGGTCCTACAATGAGCAGTTCTTC.